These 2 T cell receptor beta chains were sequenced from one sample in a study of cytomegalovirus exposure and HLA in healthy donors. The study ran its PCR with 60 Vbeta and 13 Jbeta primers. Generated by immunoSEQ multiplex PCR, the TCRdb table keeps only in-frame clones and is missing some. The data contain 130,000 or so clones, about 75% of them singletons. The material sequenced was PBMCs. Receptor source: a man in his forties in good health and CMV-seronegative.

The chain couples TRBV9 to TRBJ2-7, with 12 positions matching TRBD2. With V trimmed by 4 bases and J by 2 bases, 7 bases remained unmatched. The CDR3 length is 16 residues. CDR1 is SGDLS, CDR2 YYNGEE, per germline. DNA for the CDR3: TGTGCCAGCAGCCCACTACTAGCGGGGGGTACCTACGAGCAGTACTTC. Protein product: CASSPLLAGGTYEQYF.

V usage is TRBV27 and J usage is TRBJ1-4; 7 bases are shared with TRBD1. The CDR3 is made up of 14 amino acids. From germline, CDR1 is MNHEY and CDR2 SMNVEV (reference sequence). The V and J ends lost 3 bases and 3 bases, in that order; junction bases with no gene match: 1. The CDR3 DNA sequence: TGTGCCAGCAGTTTTACAGGGGCTAATGAAAAACTGTTTTTT. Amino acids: CASSFTGANEKLFF.